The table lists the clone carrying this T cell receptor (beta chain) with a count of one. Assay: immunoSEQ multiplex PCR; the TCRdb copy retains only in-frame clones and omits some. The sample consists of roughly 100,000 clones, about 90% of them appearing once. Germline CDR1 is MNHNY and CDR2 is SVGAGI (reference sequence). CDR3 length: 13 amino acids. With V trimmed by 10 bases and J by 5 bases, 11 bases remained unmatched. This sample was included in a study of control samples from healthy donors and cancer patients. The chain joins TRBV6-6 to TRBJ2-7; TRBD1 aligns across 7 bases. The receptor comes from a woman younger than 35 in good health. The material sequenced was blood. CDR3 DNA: TGTGCCACCCGACAGGGACATTCGGACGAGCAGTACTTC. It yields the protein CATRQGHSDEQYF.